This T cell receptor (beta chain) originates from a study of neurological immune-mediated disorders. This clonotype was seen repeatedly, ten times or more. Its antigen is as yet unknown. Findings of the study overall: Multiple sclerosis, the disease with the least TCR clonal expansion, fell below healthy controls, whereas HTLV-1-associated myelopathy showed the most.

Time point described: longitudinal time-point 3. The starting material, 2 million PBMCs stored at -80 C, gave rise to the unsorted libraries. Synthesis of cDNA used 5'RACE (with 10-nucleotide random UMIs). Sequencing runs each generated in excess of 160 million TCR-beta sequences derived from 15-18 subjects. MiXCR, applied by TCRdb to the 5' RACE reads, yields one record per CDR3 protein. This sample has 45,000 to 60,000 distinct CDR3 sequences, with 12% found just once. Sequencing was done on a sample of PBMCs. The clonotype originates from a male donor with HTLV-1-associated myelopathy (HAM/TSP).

The CDR3 region has the DNA TGCGCCAGCAGCCAAGATGCTTTCGGGAGAGGGGCCAACGTCCTGACTTTC. This translates into CASSQDAFGRGANVLTF. The V call is TRBV4-3, the J call TRBJ2-6; tentatively, D is TRBD2 (6 bases). Per the germline V gene, CDR1 is LGHNA and CDR2 is YSLEER. Trimming pared 0 bases from V and 4 bases from J, leaving 13 bases between. The CDR3 spans 17 residues.